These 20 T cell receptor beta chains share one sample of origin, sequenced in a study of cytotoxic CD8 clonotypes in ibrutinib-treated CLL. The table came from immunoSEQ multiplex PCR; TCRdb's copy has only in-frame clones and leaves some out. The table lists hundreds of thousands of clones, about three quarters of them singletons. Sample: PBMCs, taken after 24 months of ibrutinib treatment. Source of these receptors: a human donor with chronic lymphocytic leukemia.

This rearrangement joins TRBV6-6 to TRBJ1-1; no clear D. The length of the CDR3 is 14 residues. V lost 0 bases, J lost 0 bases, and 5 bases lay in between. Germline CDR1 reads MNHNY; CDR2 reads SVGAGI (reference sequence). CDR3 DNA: TGTGCCAGCAGTTACTCGAGGATGAACACTGAAGCTTTCTTT. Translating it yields CASSYSRMNTEAFF.

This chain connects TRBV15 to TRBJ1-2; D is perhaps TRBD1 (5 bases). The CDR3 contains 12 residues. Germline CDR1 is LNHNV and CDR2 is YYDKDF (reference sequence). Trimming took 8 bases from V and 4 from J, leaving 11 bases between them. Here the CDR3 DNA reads TGTGCCACCGGGGCGGATACCTATGGCTACACCTTC. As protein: CATGADTYGYTF.

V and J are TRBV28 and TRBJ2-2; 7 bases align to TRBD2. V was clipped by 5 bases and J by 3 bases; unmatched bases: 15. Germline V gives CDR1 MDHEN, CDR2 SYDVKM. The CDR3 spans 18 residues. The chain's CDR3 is CASSTPLGGTDDTGELFF. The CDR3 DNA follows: TGTGCCAGCAGTACCCCCCTCGGGGGGACTGATGACACCGGGGAGCTGTTTTTT.

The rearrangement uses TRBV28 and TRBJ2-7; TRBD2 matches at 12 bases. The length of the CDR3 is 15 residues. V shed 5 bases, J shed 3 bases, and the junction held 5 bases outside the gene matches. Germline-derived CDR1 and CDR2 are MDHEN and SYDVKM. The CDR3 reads CASSVGLAGFYEQYF. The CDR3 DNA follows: TGTGCCAGCAGTGTCGGACTAGCGGGATTCTACGAGCAGTACTTC.

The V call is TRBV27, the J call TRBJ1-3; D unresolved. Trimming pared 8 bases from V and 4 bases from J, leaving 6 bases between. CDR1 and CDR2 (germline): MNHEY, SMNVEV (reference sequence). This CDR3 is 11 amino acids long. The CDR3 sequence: CASGSGNTIYF. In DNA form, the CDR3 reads TGTGCCAGCGGTTCGGGAAACACCATATATTTT.

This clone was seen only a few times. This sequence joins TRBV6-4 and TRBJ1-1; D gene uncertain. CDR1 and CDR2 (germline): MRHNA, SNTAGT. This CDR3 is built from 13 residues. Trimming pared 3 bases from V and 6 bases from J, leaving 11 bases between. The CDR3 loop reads CASSEVSRSEAFF. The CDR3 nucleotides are TGTGCCAGCAGTGAAGTTTCACGGTCTGAAGCTTTCTTT.

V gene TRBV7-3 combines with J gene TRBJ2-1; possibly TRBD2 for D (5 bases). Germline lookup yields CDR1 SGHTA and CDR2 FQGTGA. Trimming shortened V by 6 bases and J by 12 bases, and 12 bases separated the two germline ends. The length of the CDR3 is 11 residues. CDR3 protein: CASSRGQVQFF. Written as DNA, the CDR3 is TGTGCCAGCAGTAGAGGGCAGGTGCAGTTCTTC.

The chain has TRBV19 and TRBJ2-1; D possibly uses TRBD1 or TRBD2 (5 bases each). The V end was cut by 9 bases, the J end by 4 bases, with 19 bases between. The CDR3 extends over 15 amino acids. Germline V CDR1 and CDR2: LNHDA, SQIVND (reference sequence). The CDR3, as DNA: TGTGCCAGCGCCCCCGAGGGGCTCCAATACAATGAGCAGTTCTTC. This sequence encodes CASAPEGLQYNEQFF.

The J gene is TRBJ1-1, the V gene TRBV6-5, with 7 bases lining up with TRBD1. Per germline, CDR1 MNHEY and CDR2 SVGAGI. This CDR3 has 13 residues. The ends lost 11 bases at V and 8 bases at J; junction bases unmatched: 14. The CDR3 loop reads CACNVRQGAEAFF. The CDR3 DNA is TGTGCCTGTAACGTGCGACAGGGTGCCGAAGCTTTCTTT.

The CDR3 reads CASSWGLAGGEQYF. The CDR3 nucleotides read TGTGCCAGCAGCTGGGGACTAGCGGGAGGCGAGCAGTACTTC. The rearrangement links TRBV7-2 to TRBJ2-7, with TRBD2 identical over 15 bases. V dropped 4 bases and J dropped 6; count of bases not matched to a gene: 1. Germline V gene lookup returns CDR1 SGHTA and CDR2 FQGNSA. This CDR3 is 14 amino acids long. The variable domain in full, with the rest retrieved from reference TRBV7-2 and TRBJ2-7, is GAGVSQSPSNKVTEKGKDVELRCDPISGHTALYWYRQSLGQGLEFLIYFQGNSAPDKSGLPSDRFSAERTGGSVSTLTIQRTQQEDSAVYLCASSWGLAGGEQYFGPGTRLTVT.

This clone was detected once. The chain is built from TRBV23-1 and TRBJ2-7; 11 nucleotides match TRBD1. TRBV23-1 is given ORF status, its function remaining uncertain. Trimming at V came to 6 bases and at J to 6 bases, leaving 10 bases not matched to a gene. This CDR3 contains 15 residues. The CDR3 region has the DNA TGCGCCAGCAGGGGGTTGGACAGGGGGCCTCTCGAGCAGTACTTC. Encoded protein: CASRGLDRGPLEQYF.

CDR3 nucleotides: TGTGCCAGCTCGTCCCGGATGGGGCTGTTCTTC. The encoded protein is CASSSRMGLFF. This sequence joins TRBV18 and TRBJ2-1, with D tentatively TRBD1 (5 bases). The CDR3 totals 11 residues. The germline V and J ends were trimmed by 6 bases and 15 bases, with 15 bases remaining between them. Germline CDR1 is KGHSH and CDR2 is LQKENI.

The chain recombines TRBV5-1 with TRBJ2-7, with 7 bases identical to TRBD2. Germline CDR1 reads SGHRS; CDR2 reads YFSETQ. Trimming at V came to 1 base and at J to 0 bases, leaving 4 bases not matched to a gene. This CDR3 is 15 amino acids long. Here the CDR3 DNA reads TGCGCCAGCAGCTTGTTACCGGGAGGCTCCTACGAGCAGTACTTC. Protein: CASSLLPGGSYEQYF.

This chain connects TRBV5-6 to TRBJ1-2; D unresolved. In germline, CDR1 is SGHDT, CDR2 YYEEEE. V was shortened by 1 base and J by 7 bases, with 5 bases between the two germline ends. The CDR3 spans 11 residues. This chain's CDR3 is CASSLYGGYTF. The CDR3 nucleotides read TGTGCCAGCAGCTTGTATGGTGGCTACACCTTC.

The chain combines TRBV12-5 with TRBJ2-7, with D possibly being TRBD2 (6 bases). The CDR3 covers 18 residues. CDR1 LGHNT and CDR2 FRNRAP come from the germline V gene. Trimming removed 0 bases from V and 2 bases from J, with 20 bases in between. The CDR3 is CASGLVLFSGERTYEQYF. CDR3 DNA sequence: TGTGCTAGTGGTTTGGTACTATTTTCGGGGGAGCGAACCTACGAGCAGTACTTC.

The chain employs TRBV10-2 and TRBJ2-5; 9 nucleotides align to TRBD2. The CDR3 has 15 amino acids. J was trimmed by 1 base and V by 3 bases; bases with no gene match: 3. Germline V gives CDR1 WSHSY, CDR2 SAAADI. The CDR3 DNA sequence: TGCGCCAGCAGTGACCGACTAGCGGCCCAAGAGACCCAGTACTTC. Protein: CASSDRLAAQETQYF.

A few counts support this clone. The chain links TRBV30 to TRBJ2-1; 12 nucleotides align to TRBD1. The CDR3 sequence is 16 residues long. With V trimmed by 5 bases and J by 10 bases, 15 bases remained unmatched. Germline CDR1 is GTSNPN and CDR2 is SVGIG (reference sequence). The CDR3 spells CAWVAGQGAGRREQFF. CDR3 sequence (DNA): TGTGCCTGGGTGGCGGGACAGGGGGCAGGCAGGAGGGAGCAGTTCTTC.

In DNA, the CDR3 is TGTGCCAGCAGTTACTTGGCAGAAGAGACCCAGTACTTC. Protein product: CASSYLAEETQYF. This sequence joins TRBV6-5 and TRBJ2-5; D gene uncertain. The CDR3 totals 13 residues. Deletions cut 1 base from V and 3 bases from J, with 6 bases between. Germline V gene sequence: CDR1 MNHEY, CDR2 SVGAGI.

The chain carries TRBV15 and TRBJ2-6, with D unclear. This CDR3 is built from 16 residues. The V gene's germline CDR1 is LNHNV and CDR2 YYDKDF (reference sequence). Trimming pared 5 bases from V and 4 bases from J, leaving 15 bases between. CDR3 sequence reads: CATSVDTVSGANVLTF. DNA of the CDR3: TGTGCCACCAGCGTAGACACAGTTTCGGGGGCCAACGTCCTGACTTTC.

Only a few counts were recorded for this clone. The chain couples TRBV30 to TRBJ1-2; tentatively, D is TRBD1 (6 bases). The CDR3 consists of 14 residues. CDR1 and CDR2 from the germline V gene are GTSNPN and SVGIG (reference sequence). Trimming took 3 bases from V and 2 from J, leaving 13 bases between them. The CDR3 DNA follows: TGTGCCTGGAGCACGGACAGATCGAACTATGGCTACACCTTC. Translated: CAWSTDRSNYGYTF.